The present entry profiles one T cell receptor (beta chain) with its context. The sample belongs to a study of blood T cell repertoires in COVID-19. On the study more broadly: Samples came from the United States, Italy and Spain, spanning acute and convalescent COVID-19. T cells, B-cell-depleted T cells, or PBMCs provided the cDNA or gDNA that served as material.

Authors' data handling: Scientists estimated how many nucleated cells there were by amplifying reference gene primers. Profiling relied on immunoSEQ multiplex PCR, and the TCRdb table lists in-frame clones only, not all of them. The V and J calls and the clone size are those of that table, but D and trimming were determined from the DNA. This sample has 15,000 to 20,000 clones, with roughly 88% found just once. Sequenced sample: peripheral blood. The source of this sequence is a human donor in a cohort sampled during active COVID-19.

The CDR3 here is CASRKTSGGKETQYF. The CDR3 coding sequence is TGTGCCAGCAGGAAGACTAGCGGGGGGAAAGAGACCCAGTACTTC. V gene TRBV2 combines with J gene TRBJ2-5; 13 positions agree with TRBD2. With 6 bases clipped from V and 3 bases from J, the junction kept 4 bases outside the gene matches. This CDR3 region has 15 residues. CDR1 is SNHLY and CDR2 is FYNNEI in the germline V gene. The variable domain in full, with the rest retrieved from reference TRBV2 and TRBJ2-5, is EPEVTQTPSHQVTQMGQEVILRCVPISNHLYFYWYRQILGQKVEFLVSFYNNEISEKSEIFDDQFSVERPDGSNFTLKIRSTKLEDSAMYFCASRKTSGGKETQYFGPGTRLLVL.